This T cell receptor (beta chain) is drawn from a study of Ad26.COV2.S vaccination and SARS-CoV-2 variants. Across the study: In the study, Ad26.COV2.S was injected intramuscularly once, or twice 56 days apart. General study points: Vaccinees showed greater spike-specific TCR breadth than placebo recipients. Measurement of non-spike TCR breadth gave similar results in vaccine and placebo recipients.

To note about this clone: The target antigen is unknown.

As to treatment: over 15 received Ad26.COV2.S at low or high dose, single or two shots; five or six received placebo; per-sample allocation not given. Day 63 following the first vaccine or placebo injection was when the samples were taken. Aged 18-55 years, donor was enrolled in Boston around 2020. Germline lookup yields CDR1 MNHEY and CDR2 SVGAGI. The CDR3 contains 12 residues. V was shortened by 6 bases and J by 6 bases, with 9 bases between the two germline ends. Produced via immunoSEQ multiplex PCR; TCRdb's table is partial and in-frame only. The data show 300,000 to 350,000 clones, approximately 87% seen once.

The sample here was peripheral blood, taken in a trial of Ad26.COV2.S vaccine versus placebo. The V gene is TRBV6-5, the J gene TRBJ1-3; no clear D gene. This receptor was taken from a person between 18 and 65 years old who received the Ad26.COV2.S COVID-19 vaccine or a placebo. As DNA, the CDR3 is TGTGCCAGCAGATCGAGCGTAAACACCATATATTTT. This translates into CASRSSVNTIYF.